The 7 T cell receptor beta chains below all came from one sample that was sequenced in a study of blood T cell repertoires in COVID-19. Generated by immunoSEQ multiplex PCR, the TCRdb table keeps only in-frame clones and is missing some. The table lists fewer than 150,000 clones, approximately 91% of them singletons. Sequencing was performed on peripheral blood. The source of these receptors is a man between 50 and 59 years old with active or convalescent COVID-19.

The V call is TRBV2, the J call TRBJ1-5; 8 nucleotides match TRBD1. This CDR3 spans 20 amino acids. Trimming at V came to 5 bases and at J to 6 bases, leaving 24 bases not matched to a gene. Germline lookup yields CDR1 SNHLY and CDR2 FYNNEI. The CDR3 DNA reads TGTGCCAGCAGTCCCCTCCTAAACCCCGGGACAGGCCTAAGGTCTCAGCCCCAGCATTTT. Protein sequence: CASSPLLNPGTGLRSQPQHF.

In DNA form, the CDR3 reads TGCGCCAGCAGCCGTCTTAGCGGGAGTAATGCAGATACGCAGTATTTT. Translated: CASSRLSGSNADTQYF. The chain employs TRBV5-1 and TRBJ2-3; 9 positions match TRBD2. The CDR3 is 16 amino acids. Trimming removed 4 bases from V and 4 bases from J; junction bases left unmatched: 10. Germline assignment: CDR1 SGHRS and CDR2 YFSETQ.

The count of this clone is one. This chain connects TRBV6-1 to TRBJ2-7, with D unclear. Trimming stripped 0 bases from V and 7 bases from J, with 4 bases between. CDR1 MNHNS and CDR2 SASEGT come from the germline V gene. The CDR3 extends over 11 amino acids. As DNA, the CDR3 is TGTGCCAGCAGTGAAGCCAGGGAGCAGTACTTC. Residues: CASSEAREQYF.

This clone was recorded once. The chain employs TRBV2 and TRBJ2-7, with D possibly matching TRBD2 (6 bases). The CDR3 consists of 12 residues. Germline CDR1 reads SNHLY; CDR2 reads FYNNEI. Trimming removed 10 bases from V and 3 bases from J, with 13 bases in between. The chain's CDR3 is CAIGGIIYEQYF. The DNA of the CDR3 is TGTGCCATTGGCGGGATCATCTACGAGCAGTACTTC.

The CDR3 here is CASSAPGQGGNTIYF. In DNA, the CDR3 is TGTGCCAGCAGCGCCCCGGGACAGGGAGGAAACACCATATATTTT. The chain recombines TRBV9 with TRBJ1-3; 9 bases fit TRBD1. V lost 3 bases and J lost 4; bases outside the gene matches: 5. The CDR3 spans 15 residues. Looked up from germline, CDR1 is SGDLS and CDR2 is YYNGEE.

V is TRBV7-9 and J is TRBJ1-2, with D tentatively TRBD1 (5 bases). Trimming shortened V by 0 bases and J by 3 bases, and 8 bases separated the two germline ends. From germline, CDR1 is SEHNR and CDR2 FQNEAQ (reference sequence). CDR3 length: 14 residues. CDR3 sequence: CASSLAGAHYGYTF. CDR3 bases: TGTGCCAGCAGCTTAGCAGGGGCACACTATGGCTACACCTTC.

This chain connects TRBV2 to TRBJ1-6; D possibly corresponds to TRBD1 (6 bases). Trimming took 6 bases from V and 0 from J, leaving 21 bases between them. CDR1 SNHLY and CDR2 FYNNEI come from the germline V gene. The CDR3 length is 19 residues. CDR3 in amino acids: CASRRLRDNQSSYNSPLHF. The CDR3 nucleotides are TGTGCCAGCAGGCGCCTCCGGGACAACCAGAGCTCCTATAATTCACCCCTCCACTTT.